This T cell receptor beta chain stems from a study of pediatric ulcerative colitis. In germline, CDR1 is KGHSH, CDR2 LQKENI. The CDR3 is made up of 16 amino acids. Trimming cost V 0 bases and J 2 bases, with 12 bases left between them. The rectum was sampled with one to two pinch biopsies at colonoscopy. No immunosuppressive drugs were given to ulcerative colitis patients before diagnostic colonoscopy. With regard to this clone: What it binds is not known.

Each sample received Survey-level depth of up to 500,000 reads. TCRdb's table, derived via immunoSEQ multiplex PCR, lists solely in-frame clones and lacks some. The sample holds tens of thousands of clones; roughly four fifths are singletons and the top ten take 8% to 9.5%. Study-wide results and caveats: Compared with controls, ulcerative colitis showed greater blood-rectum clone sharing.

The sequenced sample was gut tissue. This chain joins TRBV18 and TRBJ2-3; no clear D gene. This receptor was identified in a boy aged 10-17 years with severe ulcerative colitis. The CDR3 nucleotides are TGTGCCAGCTCACCACCGAGCACCAGGTCCACAGATACGCAGTATTTT. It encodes CASSPPSTRSTDTQYF. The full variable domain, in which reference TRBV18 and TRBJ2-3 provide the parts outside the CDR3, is NAGVMQNPRHLVRRRGQEARLRCSPMKGHSHVYWYRQLPEEGLKFMVYLQKENIIDESGMPKERFSAEFPKEGPSILRIQQVVRGDSAAYFCASSPPSTRSTDTQYFGPGTRLTVL.